This T cell receptor beta chain was sequenced for a study of blood T cell repertoires in COVID-19. Looking at the study overall: Samples taken during acute and convalescent COVID-19 were collected in the United States, Italy and Spain. PBMCs, B-cell-depleted T cells, or T cells were the source of the cDNA or gDNA that made up the material.

In the study's own analysis: Amplification of reference gene primers provided the estimated nucleated cell counts. The method was immunoSEQ multiplex PCR; TCRdb's version includes in-frame clones alone and lacks a portion of them. V and J calls and clone size are those listed in that table; D and trimming were worked out from the DNA. The table shows about 83,000 clones, with roughly 84% occurring only once. Germline V CDR1 and CDR2: SGHTA, FQGTGA. This CDR3 region has 14 residues. V dropped 5 bases and J dropped 4 bases, with 11 bases sitting between them. The chain links TRBV7-3 to TRBJ2-2; D possibly corresponds to TRBD1 (5 bases). Specimen: peripheral blood. This sequence originates from a woman older than 75 in a cohort sampled during active or convalescent COVID-19. The CDR3 reads CASSQGTSTGELFF. Written as DNA, the CDR3 is TGTGCCAGCAGCCAGGGCACGAGCACCGGGGAGCTGTTTTTT.